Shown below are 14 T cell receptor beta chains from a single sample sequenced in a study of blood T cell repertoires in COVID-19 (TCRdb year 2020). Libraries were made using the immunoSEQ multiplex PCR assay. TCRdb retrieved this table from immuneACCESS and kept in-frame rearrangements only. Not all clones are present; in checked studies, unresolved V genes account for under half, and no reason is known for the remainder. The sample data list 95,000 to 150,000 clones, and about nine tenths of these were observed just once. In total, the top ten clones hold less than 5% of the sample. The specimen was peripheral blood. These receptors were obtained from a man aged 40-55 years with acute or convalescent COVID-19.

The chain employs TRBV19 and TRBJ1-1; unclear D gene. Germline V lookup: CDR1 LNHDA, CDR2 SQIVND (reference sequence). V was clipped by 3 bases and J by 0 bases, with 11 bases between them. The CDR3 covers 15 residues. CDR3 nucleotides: TGTGCCAGTAGTATCGGGATCAGAATGAACACTGAAGCTTTCTTT. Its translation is CASSIGIRMNTEAFF. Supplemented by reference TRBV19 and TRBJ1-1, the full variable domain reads DGGITQSPKYLFRKEGQNVTLSCEQNLNHDAMYWYRQDPGQGLRLIYYSQIVNDFQKGDIAEGYSVSREKKESFPLTVTSAQKNPTAFYLCASSIGIRMNTEAFFGQGTRLTVV.

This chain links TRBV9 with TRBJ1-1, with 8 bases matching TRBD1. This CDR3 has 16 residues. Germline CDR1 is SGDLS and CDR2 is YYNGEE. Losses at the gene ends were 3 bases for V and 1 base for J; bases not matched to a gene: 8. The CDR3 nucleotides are TGTGCCAGCAGCGACGGACGAGACAGGGGGAACACTGAAGCTTTCTTT. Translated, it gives CASSDGRDRGNTEAFF.

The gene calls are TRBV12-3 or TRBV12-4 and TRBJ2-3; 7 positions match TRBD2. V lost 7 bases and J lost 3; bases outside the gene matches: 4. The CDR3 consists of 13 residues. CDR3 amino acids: CASTGGKTDTQYF. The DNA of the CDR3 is TGTGCCAGCACCGGGGGGAAGACAGATACGCAGTATTTT.

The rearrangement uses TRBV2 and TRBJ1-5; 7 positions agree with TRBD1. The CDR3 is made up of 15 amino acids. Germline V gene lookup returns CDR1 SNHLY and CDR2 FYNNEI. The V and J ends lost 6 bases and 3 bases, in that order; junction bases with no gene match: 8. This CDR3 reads CASRTRDSINQPQHF. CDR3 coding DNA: TGTGCCAGCAGGACTCGGGACAGTATCAATCAGCCCCAGCATTTT.

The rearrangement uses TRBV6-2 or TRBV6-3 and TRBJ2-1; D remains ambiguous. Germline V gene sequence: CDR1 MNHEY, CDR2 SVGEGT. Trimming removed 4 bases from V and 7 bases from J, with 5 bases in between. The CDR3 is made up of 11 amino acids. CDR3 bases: TGTGCCAGCAGTTTATCGAATGAGCAGTTCTTC. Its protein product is CASSLSNEQFF.

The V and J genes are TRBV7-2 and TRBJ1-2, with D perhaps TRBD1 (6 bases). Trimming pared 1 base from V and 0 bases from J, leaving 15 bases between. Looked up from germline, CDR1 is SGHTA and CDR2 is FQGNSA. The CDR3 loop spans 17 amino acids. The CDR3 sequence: CASSLEDFKGANYGYTF. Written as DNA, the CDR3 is TGTGCCAGCAGCTTAGAAGATTTCAAGGGGGCTAACTATGGCTACACCTTC.

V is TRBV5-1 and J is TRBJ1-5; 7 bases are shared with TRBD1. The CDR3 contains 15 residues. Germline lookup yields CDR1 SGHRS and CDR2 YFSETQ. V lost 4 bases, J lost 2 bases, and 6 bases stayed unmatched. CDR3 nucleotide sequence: TGCGCCAGCAGCGTCTCCGGGACAGGCAATCAGCCCCAGCATTTT. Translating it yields CASSVSGTGNQPQHF.

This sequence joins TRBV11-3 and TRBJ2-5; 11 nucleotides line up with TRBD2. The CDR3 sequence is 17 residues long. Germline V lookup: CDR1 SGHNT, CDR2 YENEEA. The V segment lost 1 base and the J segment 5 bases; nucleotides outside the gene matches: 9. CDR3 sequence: CASSLGTSGRTGETQYF. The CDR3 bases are TGTGCCAGCAGCTTAGGAACTAGCGGGAGAACAGGGGAGACCCAGTACTTC.

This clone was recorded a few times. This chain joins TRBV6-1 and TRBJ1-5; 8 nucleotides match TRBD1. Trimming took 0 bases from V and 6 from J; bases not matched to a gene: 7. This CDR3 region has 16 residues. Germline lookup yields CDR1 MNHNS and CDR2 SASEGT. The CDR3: CASSEAGAGGLQPQHF. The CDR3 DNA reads TGTGCCAGCAGTGAAGCAGGGGCAGGGGGCCTTCAGCCCCAGCATTTT.

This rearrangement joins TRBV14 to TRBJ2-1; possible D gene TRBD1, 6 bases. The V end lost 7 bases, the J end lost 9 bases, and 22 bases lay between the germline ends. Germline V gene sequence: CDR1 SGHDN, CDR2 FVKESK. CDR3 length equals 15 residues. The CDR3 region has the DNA TGTGCCAGCAACTGGGGGCTGGGGGACCGGAGTGAGCAGTTCTTC. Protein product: CASNWGLGDRSEQFF.

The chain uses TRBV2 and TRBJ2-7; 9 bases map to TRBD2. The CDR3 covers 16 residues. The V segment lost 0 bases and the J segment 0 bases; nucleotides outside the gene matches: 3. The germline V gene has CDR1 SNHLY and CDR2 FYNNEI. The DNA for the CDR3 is TGTGCCAGCAGTGAAGCTTTAGCGGGGGACTCCTACGAGCAGTACTTC. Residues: CASSEALAGDSYEQYF. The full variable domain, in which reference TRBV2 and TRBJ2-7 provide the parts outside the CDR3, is EPEVTQTPSHQVTQMGQEVILRCVPISNHLYFYWYRQILGQKVEFLVSFYNNEISEKSEIFDDQFSVERPDGSNFTLKIRSTKLEDSAMYFCASSEALAGDSYEQYFGPGTRLTVT.

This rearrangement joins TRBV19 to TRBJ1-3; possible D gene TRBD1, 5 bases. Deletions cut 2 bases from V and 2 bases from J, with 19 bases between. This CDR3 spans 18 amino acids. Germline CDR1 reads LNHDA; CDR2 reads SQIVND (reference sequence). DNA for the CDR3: TGTGCCAGTAGTATAAGGGGTTTTGGTGGGGCAGCTGGAAACACCATATATTTT. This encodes CASSIRGFGGAAGNTIYF.

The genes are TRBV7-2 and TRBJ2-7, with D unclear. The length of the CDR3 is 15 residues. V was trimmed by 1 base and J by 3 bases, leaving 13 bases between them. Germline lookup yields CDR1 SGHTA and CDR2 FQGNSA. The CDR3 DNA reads TGTGCCAGCAGCTTAGTGGTCACCGACATCTACGAGCAGTACTTC. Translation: CASSLVVTDIYEQYF.

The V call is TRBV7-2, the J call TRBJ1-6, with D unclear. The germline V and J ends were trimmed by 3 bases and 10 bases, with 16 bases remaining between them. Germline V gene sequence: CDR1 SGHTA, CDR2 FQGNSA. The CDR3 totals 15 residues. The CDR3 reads CASSFEGSAASPLHF. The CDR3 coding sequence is TGTGCCAGCAGCTTCGAGGGATCCGCGGCGTCACCCCTCCACTTT.